This TCR beta chain was captured by sequencing in a study of blood T cell repertoires in COVID-19. Study-wide background: In each case, the material was cDNA or gDNA derived from T cells, B-cell-depleted T cells, or PBMCs.

Profiled with immunoSEQ multiplex PCR; TCRdb holds only in-frame clones, not every one. The top ten hold about 5.4% of the sample, which has under 80,000 clones, roughly 89% seen once. CDR3 size: 19 residues. CDR1 MNHNS and CDR2 SASEGT come from the germline V gene. With 4 bases removed from V and 10 bases from J, the gap between germline ends came to 29 bases. The receptor comes from a human donor in a cohort sampled during active COVID-19. The V call is TRBV6-1, the J call TRBJ1-6; no definite D call. Sequenced sample: peripheral blood. For the CDR3, the DNA is TGTGCCAGCAGTGGCTATGACCCCCGACTACCCGCCTTTCGGTCACCCCTCCACTTT. This translates into CASSGYDPRLPAFRSPLHF.